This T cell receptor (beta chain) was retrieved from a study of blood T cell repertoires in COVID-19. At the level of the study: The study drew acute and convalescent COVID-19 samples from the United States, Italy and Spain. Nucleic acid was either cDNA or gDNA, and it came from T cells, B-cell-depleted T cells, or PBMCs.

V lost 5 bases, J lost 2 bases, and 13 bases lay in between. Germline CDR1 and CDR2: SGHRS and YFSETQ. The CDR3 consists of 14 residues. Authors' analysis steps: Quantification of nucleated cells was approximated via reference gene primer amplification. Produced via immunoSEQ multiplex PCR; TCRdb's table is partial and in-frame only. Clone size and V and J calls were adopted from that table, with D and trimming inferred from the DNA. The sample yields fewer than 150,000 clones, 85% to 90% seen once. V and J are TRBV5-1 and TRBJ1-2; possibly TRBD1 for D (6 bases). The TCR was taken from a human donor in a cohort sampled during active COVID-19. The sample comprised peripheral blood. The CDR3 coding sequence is TGCGCCAGCAGGCAGGGGACGGTCAACTATGGCTACACCTTC. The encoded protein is CASRQGTVNYGYTF.